This T cell receptor beta chain derives from a study of T cell responses to AZD1222 COVID-19 vaccine (dated by TCRdb to 2020 to 2022). Study-wide context: Because spike-specific TCR depth and breadth did not differ between the two schedules, AZD1222 recipients who got a second dose at roughly 4 weeks were pooled with those who got a second dose at roughly 12 weeks. TCR sequencing covered roughly 230 trial participants: around 210 given two doses of AZD1222 and 26 given two doses of MenACWY control vaccine. Enrollment into the trials was organized by age into subgroups of 18-55, 56-69 and 70-plus years, and those subgroups contained roughly 160, 29 and 62 TCR-sequenced participants, respectively. Here is what the overall study found, with its caveats: Epitopes outside the regions mutated in the B.1.351 and B.1.1.7 variants were reportedly recognized by nearly half of the unique spike-specific TCRs. Only a handful of AZD1222 recipients were SARS-CoV-2 seropositive at baseline, limiting conclusions about previously exposed vaccinees. The whole spike protein was spanned by vaccine-associated CD4 TCRs, and dominant responses were seen in regions 160-218 and 743-854. Spike-specific TCR breadth and depth rose significantly after two AZD1222 doses compared with day 0 and with MenACWY recipients. Because no day 14 peak-response samples were available, the repertoires could be characterized only after the peak T cell response. The 56-69-year group was small, and its depth increase did not reach significance, likely because of low power. Participants were mostly white British and included more females than males, and it was suggested by the authors that clonal diversity may have been underestimated.

The CDR3 goes from the cysteine to the phenylalanine over 12 residues. Left in the record is the CDR3 DNA by itself, 36 bases read in frame from the first base. The germline V gene provides CDR1 SGHRS and CDR2 YFSETQ. V is clipped by 1 base and J by 3 bases, and the sequence between their germline boundaries is 5 bases long. The sample's time point label, in plain terms: baseline before first vaccination. Samples from vaccinated people were obtained from the UK trials COV001 and COV002, which included a single-blind randomized controlled phase 2/3 trial of AZD1222 (ChAdOx1 nCoV-19) in healthy adults. For TCRbeta chain sequencing, PBMC samples were collected from trial participants at day 0 and at day 28 after the second dose. Comments on this clone: Its antigen is not yet known. Base qualities were left out, and no much larger clone turns up one base away.

The CDR3 regions of human TCRbeta chains were analyzed by immunosequencing. The original pipeline was this. Repertoire TCRs were matched against a reference library of SARS-CoV-2-specific TCRs generated with the MIRA antigen-specificity platform. Breadth was defined as the fraction of unique TCRs that were SARS-CoV-2-associated. Depth was defined as the fraction of total T cells that were SARS-CoV-2-associated. Using the MIRA data, every spike-specific TCR was mapped to the spike region that the TCR reacted to and assigned to either a CD4 or a CD8 class. Log10-transformed breadth and depth values were compared by one-way ANOVA with Sidak's multiple comparisons tests. This is the immuneACCESS table as TCRdb keeps it, with only in-frame sequences that have V and J called. A part of the clones is gone; compared with another copy, unresolved V genes explain less than half, and the rest is unexplained. Clonal size and the V and J genes are those of that table, whereas D and trimming came from the DNA. This sample has 60,000 to 85,000 clones in its table, and 85% of those were observed once. Clones ranked in the top ten supply around 21% of the sample.

The receptor chain draws on TRBV5-1 and TRBJ2-7; the D gene identity is not certain. The source of this sequence is an adult in good health. The source material was peripheral blood, sampled on day 0 of AZD1222 vaccination. The nucleotide sequence is TGCGCCAGCAGCTTGAACAGCTACGAGCAGTACTTC. This sequence encodes CASSLNSYEQYF.